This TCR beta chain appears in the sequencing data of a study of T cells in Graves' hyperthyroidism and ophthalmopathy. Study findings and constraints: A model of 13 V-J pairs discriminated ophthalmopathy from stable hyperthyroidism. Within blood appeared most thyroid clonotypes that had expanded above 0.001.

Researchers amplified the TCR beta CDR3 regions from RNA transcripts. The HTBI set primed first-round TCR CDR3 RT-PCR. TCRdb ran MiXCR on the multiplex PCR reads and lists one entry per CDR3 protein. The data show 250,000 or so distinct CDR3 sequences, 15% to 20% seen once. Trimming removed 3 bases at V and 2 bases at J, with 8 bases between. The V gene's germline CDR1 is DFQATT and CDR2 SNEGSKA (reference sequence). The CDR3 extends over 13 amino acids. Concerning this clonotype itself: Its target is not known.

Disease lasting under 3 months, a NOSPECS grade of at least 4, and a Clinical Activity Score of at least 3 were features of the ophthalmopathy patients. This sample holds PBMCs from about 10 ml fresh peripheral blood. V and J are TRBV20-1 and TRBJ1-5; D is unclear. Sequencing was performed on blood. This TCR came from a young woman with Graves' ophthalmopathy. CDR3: CSARWGRNQPQHF. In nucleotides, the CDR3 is TGCAGTGCTAGGTGGGGTCGCAATCAGCCCCAGCATTTT.